The rows below give T cell receptor beta chains drawn from one sample of a study of spatial heterogeneity in lung cancer. TCRdb reprocessed the 5' RACE reads with MiXCR, giving one entry per CDR3 protein. The repertoire consists of roughly 49,000 distinct CDR3 sequences, with roughly 7.5% occurring once and the leading ten covering approximately 2.6%. Sequenced material: PBMCs, taken at surgery. The receptors come from a female donor with early-stage non-small cell lung cancer. Each CDR3 is given with its conserved first and last residue. A D gene is named only where the DNA matches it firmly. Clone size is shown for a subset of rows, as once, few, many or a class of expanded clone.

j_call: TRBJ2-2; v_call: TRBV4-3; d_call: TRBD2; clone_size: few; cdr3_nt: TGCGCCAGCAGCCTCACTAGCGGGGGGGCCTCCGGGGAGCTGTTTTTT; cdr3_aa: CASSLTSGGASGELFF
j_call: TRBJ2-7; v_call: TRBV5-5; d_call: TRBD2; clone_size: few; cdr3_nt: TGTGCCAGCAGCTATGGACTAGCGGGATACGAGCAGTACTTC; cdr3_aa: CASSYGLAGYEQYF
j_call: TRBJ2-1; v_call: TRBV20-1; d_call: .; clone_size: many; cdr3_nt: TGCAGTGCTAACGGGGAGAGCAATGAGCAGTTCTTC; cdr3_aa: CSANGESNEQFF
j_call: TRBJ2-7; v_call: TRBV3-1; d_call: .; clone_size: many; cdr3_nt: TGTGCCAGCAGCCAAGAAACCGTGGGGGAGGACGAGCAGTACTTC; cdr3_aa: CASSQETVGEDEQYF
j_call: TRBJ1-1; v_call: TRBV7-9; d_call: TRBD1; clone_size: many; cdr3_nt: TGTGCCAGCAGCTTAGGGACAGGGTTGGGAGAGGCTTTCTTT; cdr3_aa: CASSLGTGLGEAFF
j_call: TRBJ2-5; v_call: TRBV7-2; d_call: TRBD2; clone_size: few; cdr3_nt: TGTGCCAGCGGTGTTACCGGGACTAGAAGCTACCAAGAGACCCAGTACTTC; cdr3_aa: CASGVTGTRSYQETQYF
j_call: TRBJ2-1; v_call: TRBV4-1; d_call: .; clone_size: .; cdr3_nt: TGCGCCAGCAGGTCCCTTAGGCGGGGGCCCTACAATGAGCAGTTCTTC; cdr3_aa: CASRSLRRGPYNEQFF
j_call: TRBJ2-5; v_call: TRBV10-3; d_call: TRBD2; clone_size: many; cdr3_nt: TGTGCCATCAGTGAGGGCGGGGGCCAAGAGACCCAGTACTTC; cdr3_aa: CAISEGGGQETQYF
j_call: TRBJ2-7; v_call: TRBV4-3; d_call: .; clone_size: many; cdr3_nt: TGCGCCAGCAGCCAAAGATCAGGGATCTCCTACGAGCAGTACTTC; cdr3_aa: CASSQRSGISYEQYF
j_call: TRBJ2-7; v_call: TRBV7-2; d_call: .; clone_size: many; cdr3_nt: TGTGCCAGCAGCCAGGGTACGGGAAGGGACGAGCAGTACTTC; cdr3_aa: CASSQGTGRDEQYF
j_call: TRBJ1-1; v_call: TRBV20-1; d_call: TRBD1; clone_size: many; cdr3_nt: TGCAGTGCTGGACAGGGTACTGAAGCTTTCTTT; cdr3_aa: CSAGQGTEAFF
j_call: TRBJ1-2; v_call: TRBV28; d_call: .; clone_size: many; cdr3_nt: TGTGCCAGCAGTTTTGAGCTGCAATTATATGGCTACACCTTC; cdr3_aa: CASSFELQLYGYTF
j_call: TRBJ2-1; v_call: TRBV25-1; d_call: TRBD2; clone_size: .; cdr3_nt: TGTGCCAGCGGGGGACTAGCCTACAATGAGCAGTTCTTC; cdr3_aa: CASGGLAYNEQFF
j_call: TRBJ2-3; v_call: TRBV5-1; d_call: .; clone_size: few; cdr3_nt: TGCGCCAGCAGCTTGGGCTCTAGTTCCCTTACAGATACGCAGTATTTT; cdr3_aa: CASSLGSSSLTDTQYF
j_call: TRBJ1-5; v_call: TRBV11-2; d_call: .; clone_size: few; cdr3_nt: TGTGCCAGCAGCCTTACTGGGCAGGGGAATCAGCCCCAGCATTTT; cdr3_aa: CASSLTGQGNQPQHF
j_call: TRBJ2-1; v_call: TRBV6-5; d_call: TRBD2; clone_size: many; cdr3_nt: TGTGCCAGCAGATCGGACGGGGGGGCTCCCTACAATGAGCAGTTCTTC; cdr3_aa: CASRSDGGAPYNEQFF
j_call: TRBJ1-1; v_call: TRBV5-1; d_call: .; clone_size: medium-sized; cdr3_nt: TGCGCCAGCAGCTTGGGGGTGAACACTGAAGCTTTCTTT; cdr3_aa: CASSLGVNTEAFF
j_call: TRBJ2-7; v_call: TRBV20-1; d_call: .; clone_size: .; cdr3_nt: TGCAGTGCTAGAGAGAGTTCCGCCGGACGGTACTACGAGCAGTACTTC; cdr3_aa: CSARESSAGRYYEQYF
j_call: TRBJ1-1; v_call: TRBV20-1; d_call: .; clone_size: many; cdr3_nt: TGCAGTGCCAAATCCCCGGGGAGAGGGACTGAAGCTTTCTTT; cdr3_aa: CSAKSPGRGTEAFF
j_call: TRBJ1-1; v_call: TRBV12-3/TRBV12-4; d_call: TRBD1; clone_size: many; cdr3_nt: TGTGCCAGCACAGGGGGGGAGACTGAAGCTTTCTTT; cdr3_aa: CASTGGETEAFF
j_call: TRBJ2-7; v_call: TRBV20-1; d_call: .; clone_size: many; cdr3_nt: TGCAGTGCTAGAGACCTTCGGGGAAACGGAAACGAGCAGTACTTC; cdr3_aa: CSARDLRGNGNEQYF
j_call: TRBJ1-3; v_call: TRBV29-1; d_call: .; clone_size: many; cdr3_nt: TGCAGCGTTGAGGGGGGACCTGGAAACACCATATATTTT; cdr3_aa: CSVEGGPGNTIYF
j_call: TRBJ1-1; v_call: TRBV2; d_call: .; clone_size: .; cdr3_nt: TGTGCCAGCACCAGGAGGGAGAACACTGAAGCTTTCTTT; cdr3_aa: CASTRRENTEAFF
j_call: TRBJ2-2; v_call: TRBV4-2; d_call: .; clone_size: many; cdr3_nt: TGTGCCAGCAGCCAAGATCGTGAAGGCGGGGAGCTGTTTTTT; cdr3_aa: CASSQDREGGELFF
j_call: TRBJ2-1; v_call: TRBV4-1; d_call: TRBD2; clone_size: .; cdr3_nt: TGCGCCAGCAGCCAAGCGAGCGGGGGGTTTTCCTACAATGAGCAGTTCTTC; cdr3_aa: CASSQASGGFSYNEQFF
j_call: TRBJ1-1; v_call: TRBV11-1; d_call: .; clone_size: .; cdr3_nt: TGTGCCAGCAGCGCTGGGGGGGCTTCTGAAGCTTTCTTT; cdr3_aa: CASSAGGASEAFF
j_call: TRBJ1-4; v_call: TRBV2; d_call: .; clone_size: medium-sized; cdr3_nt: TGTGCCAGCAGTGTCCGGGAGGGAGTGAAACTGTTTTTT; cdr3_aa: CASSVREGVKLFF
j_call: TRBJ1-2; v_call: TRBV28; d_call: .; clone_size: .; cdr3_nt: TGTGCCAGCAGTTGGCCGGCCTCGCGCGGCTACACCTTC; cdr3_aa: CASSWPASRGYTF
j_call: TRBJ1-4; v_call: TRBV2; d_call: TRBD1; clone_size: few; cdr3_nt: TGTGCCAGCGGAGGACAGGGGAAGATTGATGAAAAACTGTTTTTT; cdr3_aa: CASGGQGKIDEKLFF
j_call: TRBJ2-3; v_call: TRBV13; d_call: TRBD2; clone_size: many; cdr3_nt: TGTGCCAGCAGCTTTGCCGGGACTACCGTAACCACAGATACGCAGTATTTT; cdr3_aa: CASSFAGTTVTTDTQYF
j_call: TRBJ2-5; v_call: TRBV20-1; d_call: .; clone_size: many; cdr3_nt: TGCAGTGCTATCTCCCCCTGGGAGGTCATAGAGACCCAGTACTTC; cdr3_aa: CSAISPWEVIETQYF
j_call: TRBJ2-3; v_call: TRBV13; d_call: .; clone_size: many; cdr3_nt: TGTGCCAGCAGCCCCCTTATTGGAGGAGCGGAGGGTAGGGCGCAGTATTTT; cdr3_aa: CASSPLIGGAEGRAQYF
j_call: TRBJ1-2; v_call: TRBV7-8; d_call: .; clone_size: few; cdr3_nt: TGTGCCAGCAGCCTAGATGGGGACGGCTTATATGGCTACACCTTC; cdr3_aa: CASSLDGDGLYGYTF
j_call: TRBJ2-7; v_call: TRBV6-5; d_call: .; clone_size: many; cdr3_nt: TGTGCCAGCAGTTACATAGGCCCCAGGGACGAGCAGTACTTC; cdr3_aa: CASSYIGPRDEQYF
j_call: TRBJ1-5; v_call: TRBV5-1; d_call: .; clone_size: few; cdr3_nt: TGCGCCAGCAGCCCACCGGGCGGGACGGGCTGCAATCAGCCCCAGCATTTT; cdr3_aa: CASSPPGGTGCNQPQHF
j_call: TRBJ2-7; v_call: TRBV3-1; d_call: .; clone_size: few; cdr3_nt: TGTGCCAGCAGCTCCCACGACAGGACGCCCTACGAGCAGTACTTC; cdr3_aa: CASSSHDRTPYEQYF
j_call: TRBJ2-3; v_call: TRBV11-2; d_call: .; clone_size: many; cdr3_nt: TGTGCCAGCAGACCTGGTGGCTCACGGGGCACAGATACGCAGTATTTT; cdr3_aa: CASRPGGSRGTDTQYF
j_call: TRBJ1-5; v_call: TRBV4-1; d_call: .; clone_size: many; cdr3_nt: TGCGCCAGCAGCCCTAGGGAGGAGGCCGGGCGCAATCAGCCCCAGCATTTT; cdr3_aa: CASSPREEAGRNQPQHF
j_call: TRBJ2-3; v_call: TRBV3-1; d_call: .; clone_size: many; cdr3_nt: TGTGCCAGCAGCCAATTTGCTTCCACAGATACGCAGTATTTT; cdr3_aa: CASSQFASTDTQYF
j_call: TRBJ2-3; v_call: TRBV20-1; d_call: .; clone_size: many; cdr3_nt: TGCAGTCTCGCGGGGGCGAACACAGATACGCAGTATTTT; cdr3_aa: CSLAGANTDTQYF
j_call: TRBJ1-5; v_call: TRBV29-1; d_call: .; clone_size: many; cdr3_nt: TGCAGCGTTGAAGGGGCGGGAGGACAGCCCCAGCATTTT; cdr3_aa: CSVEGAGGQPQHF
j_call: TRBJ2-5; v_call: TRBV7-9; d_call: .; clone_size: .; cdr3_nt: TGTGCCAGCAGCTTTGACACGGGGGAGACCCAGTACTTC; cdr3_aa: CASSFDTGETQYF
j_call: TRBJ2-3; v_call: TRBV20-1; d_call: .; clone_size: many; cdr3_nt: TGCAGTGCTATTGGGAGCACAGATACGCAGTATTTT; cdr3_aa: CSAIGSTDTQYF
j_call: TRBJ2-3; v_call: TRBV7-9; d_call: TRBD2; clone_size: many; cdr3_nt: TGTGCCAGCAGCCGAGTTGTCCTAGCGGGAGATACGCAGTATTTT; cdr3_aa: CASSRVVLAGDTQYF
j_call: TRBJ2-3; v_call: TRBV20-1; d_call: .; clone_size: few; cdr3_nt: TGCAGTGCTAGTCCTGTTGGGGGGGCCTATAGCACAGATACGCAGTATTTT; cdr3_aa: CSASPVGGAYSTDTQYF
j_call: TRBJ2-7; v_call: TRBV20-1; d_call: TRBD1; clone_size: few; cdr3_nt: TGCAGTGCTTATCAACCGGGACAGGGCGCCTACGAGCAGTACTTC; cdr3_aa: CSAYQPGQGAYEQYF
j_call: TRBJ1-2; v_call: TRBV29-1; d_call: .; clone_size: many; cdr3_nt: TGCAGCGTTGGAGAGGAGCTGGATGGCTACACCTTC; cdr3_aa: CSVGEELDGYTF
j_call: TRBJ1-1; v_call: TRBV7-9; d_call: .; clone_size: .; cdr3_nt: TGTGCCAGCAATGTGGCGAACACTGAAGCTTTCTTT; cdr3_aa: CASNVANTEAFF
j_call: TRBJ2-2; v_call: TRBV4-1; d_call: .; clone_size: few; cdr3_nt: TGCGCCAGCAGCCAATCATCCCCGGGCACCGGGGAGCTGTTTTTT; cdr3_aa: CASSQSSPGTGELFF
j_call: TRBJ2-3; v_call: TRBV7-3; d_call: .; clone_size: many; cdr3_nt: TGTGCCAGCAGCTTACCTGGGAGGATGGAGGCAGATACGCAGTATTTT; cdr3_aa: CASSLPGRMEADTQYF
j_call: TRBJ1-3; v_call: TRBV7-9; d_call: .; clone_size: few; cdr3_nt: TGTGCCAGCAGCTTAATAGGGACCTACTCTGGAAACACCATATATTTT; cdr3_aa: CASSLIGTYSGNTIYF
j_call: TRBJ1-2; v_call: TRBV28; d_call: TRBD1; clone_size: many; cdr3_nt: TGTGCCAGCAGTTTGACAGGGGGAAGGTATGGCTACACCTTC; cdr3_aa: CASSLTGGRYGYTF
j_call: TRBJ2-2; v_call: TRBV4-1; d_call: .; clone_size: few; cdr3_nt: TGCGCCAGCAGCCGCGACAGGCCGAACACCGGGGAGCTGTTTTTT; cdr3_aa: CASSRDRPNTGELFF
j_call: TRBJ2-5; v_call: TRBV9; d_call: TRBD2; clone_size: many; cdr3_nt: TGTGCCAGCAGCGTTGGAAACGGGGGGGCGTCAGAGACCCAGTACTTC; cdr3_aa: CASSVGNGGASETQYF
j_call: TRBJ2-5; v_call: TRBV7-2; d_call: TRBD1; clone_size: many; cdr3_nt: TGTGCCAGCAGCCCTGCCCCGGGGACAGGACAGAAGACCCAGTACTTC; cdr3_aa: CASSPAPGTGQKTQYF
j_call: TRBJ2-4; v_call: TRBV6-5; d_call: .; clone_size: .; cdr3_nt: TGTGCCAGCAGTTCCCCTGGACAAGGCAAAAACATTCAGTACTTC; cdr3_aa: CASSSPGQGKNIQYF
j_call: TRBJ2-7; v_call: TRBV7-9; d_call: TRBD1; clone_size: many; cdr3_nt: TGTGCCAGCAAGGGACAGGCGGGGACTGAGCAGTACTTC; cdr3_aa: CASKGQAGTEQYF
j_call: TRBJ1-1; v_call: TRBV2; d_call: .; clone_size: many; cdr3_nt: TGTGCCAGCAGTAACTCCCTTCGAGGCACTGAAGCTTTCTTT; cdr3_aa: CASSNSLRGTEAFF
j_call: TRBJ2-7; v_call: TRBV29-1; d_call: .; clone_size: few; cdr3_nt: TGCAGCGTCATGACAGGCTACGAGCAGTACTTC; cdr3_aa: CSVMTGYEQYF